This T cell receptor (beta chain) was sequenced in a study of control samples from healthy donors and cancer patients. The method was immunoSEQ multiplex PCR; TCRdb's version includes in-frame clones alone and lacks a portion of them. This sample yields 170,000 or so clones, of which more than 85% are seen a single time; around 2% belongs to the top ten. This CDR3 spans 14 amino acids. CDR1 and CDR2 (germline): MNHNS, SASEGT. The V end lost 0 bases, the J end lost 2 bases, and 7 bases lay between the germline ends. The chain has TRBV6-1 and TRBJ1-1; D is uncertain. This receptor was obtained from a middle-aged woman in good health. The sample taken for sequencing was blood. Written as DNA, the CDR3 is TGTGCCAGCAGTGAAGCTTGGGGAAACACTGAAGCTTTCTTT. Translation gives CASSEAWGNTEAFF.